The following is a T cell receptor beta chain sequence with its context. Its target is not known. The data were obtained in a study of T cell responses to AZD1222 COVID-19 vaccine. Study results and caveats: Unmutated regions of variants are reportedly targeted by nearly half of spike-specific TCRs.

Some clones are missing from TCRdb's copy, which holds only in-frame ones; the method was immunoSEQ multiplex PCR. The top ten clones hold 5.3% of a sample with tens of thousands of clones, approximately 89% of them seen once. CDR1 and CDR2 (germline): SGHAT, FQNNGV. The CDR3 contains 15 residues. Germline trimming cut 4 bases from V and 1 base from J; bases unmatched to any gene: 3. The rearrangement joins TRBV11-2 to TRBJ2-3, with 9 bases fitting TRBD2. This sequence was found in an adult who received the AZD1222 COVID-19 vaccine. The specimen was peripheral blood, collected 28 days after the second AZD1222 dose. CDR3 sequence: CASSSRGGGTDTQYF. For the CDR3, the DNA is TGTGCCAGCAGCTCTCGCGGGGGGGGCACAGATACGCAGTATTTT.